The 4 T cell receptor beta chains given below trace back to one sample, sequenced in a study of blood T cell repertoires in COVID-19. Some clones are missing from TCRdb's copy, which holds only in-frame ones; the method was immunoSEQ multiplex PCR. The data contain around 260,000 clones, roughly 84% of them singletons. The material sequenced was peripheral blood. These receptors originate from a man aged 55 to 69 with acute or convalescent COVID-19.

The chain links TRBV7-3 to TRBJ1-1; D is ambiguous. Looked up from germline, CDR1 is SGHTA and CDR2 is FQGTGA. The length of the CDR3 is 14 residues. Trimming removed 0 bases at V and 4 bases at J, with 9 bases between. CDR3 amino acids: CASSLTGYGTEAFF. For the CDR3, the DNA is TGTGCCAGCAGCTTAACCGGGTACGGCACTGAAGCTTTCTTT.

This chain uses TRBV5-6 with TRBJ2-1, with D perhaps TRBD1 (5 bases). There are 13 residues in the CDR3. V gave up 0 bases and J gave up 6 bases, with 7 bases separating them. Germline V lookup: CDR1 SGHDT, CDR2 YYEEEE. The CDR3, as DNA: TGTGCCAGCAGCTTGGCCCAGGGCAATGAGCAGTTCTTC. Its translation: CASSLAQGNEQFF. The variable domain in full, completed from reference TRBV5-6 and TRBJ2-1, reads DAGVTQSPTHLIKTRGQQVTLRCSPKSGHDTVSWYQQALGQGPQFIFQYYEEEERQRGNFPDRFSGHQFPNYSSELNVNALLLGDSALYLCASSLAQGNEQFFGPGTRLTVL.

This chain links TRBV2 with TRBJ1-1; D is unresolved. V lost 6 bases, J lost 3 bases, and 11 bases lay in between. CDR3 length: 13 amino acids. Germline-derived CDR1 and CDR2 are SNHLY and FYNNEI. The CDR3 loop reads CASRATRDTEAFF. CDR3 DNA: TGTGCCAGCAGGGCTACTAGGGACACTGAAGCTTTCTTT.

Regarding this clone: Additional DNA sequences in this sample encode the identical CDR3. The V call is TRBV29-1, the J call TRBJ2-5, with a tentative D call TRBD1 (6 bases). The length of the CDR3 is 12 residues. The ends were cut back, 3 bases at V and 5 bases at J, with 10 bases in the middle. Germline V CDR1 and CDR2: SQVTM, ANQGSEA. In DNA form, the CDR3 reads TGCAGCGTTGATCAGGGGTTGGAGACCCAGTACTTC. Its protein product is CSVDQGLETQYF.